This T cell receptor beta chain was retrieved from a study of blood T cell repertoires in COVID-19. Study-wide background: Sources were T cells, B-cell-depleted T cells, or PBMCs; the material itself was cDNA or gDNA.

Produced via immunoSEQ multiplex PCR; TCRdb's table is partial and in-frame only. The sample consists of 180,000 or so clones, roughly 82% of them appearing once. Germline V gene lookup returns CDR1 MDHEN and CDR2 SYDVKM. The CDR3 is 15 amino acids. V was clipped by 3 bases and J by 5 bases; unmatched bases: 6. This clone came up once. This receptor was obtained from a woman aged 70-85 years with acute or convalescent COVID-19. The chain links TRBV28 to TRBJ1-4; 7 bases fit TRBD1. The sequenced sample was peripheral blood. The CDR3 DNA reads TGTGCCAGCAGTTTTTGGGACAGCTTAAATGAAAAACTGTTTTTT. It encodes CASSFWDSLNEKLFF.